This T cell receptor beta chain came from a study of persistence of HIV-infected CD4 T cells. Study-wide points: Bulk TCR data could not be restricted to HIV-1-infected CMV-responding cells.

A note on this clone: Its antigen remains unknown.

Sequencing used immunoSEQ version 4 in survey mode. Measured with immunoSEQ multiplex PCR; TCRdb has only the in-frame clones, and not every one. The sample shows roughly 48,000 clones, about 87% of them seen only once. Cells were stimulated nonspecifically with anti-CD3/anti-CD28 magnetic beads. Sorting of responding CD4+ T cells relied on upregulated CD40 ligand together with CD69. Trimming removed 0 bases from V and 5 bases from J, with 13 bases in between. The length of the CDR3 is 15 residues. CDR1 and CDR2 from the germline V gene are LGHNA and YNFKEQ. The chain recombines TRBV4-2 with TRBJ1-1, with D possibly being TRBD1 (5 bases). The starting material was CD4+ T cells sorted from PBMCs after roughly 18-hour stimulation, obtained from a patient who received antiretroviral therapy. The receptor was derived from an adult woman with HIV who was CMV-seropositive. CDR3 amino acids: CASSQESGRWTEAFF. In nucleotides, the CDR3 is TGTGCCAGCAGCCAAGAGTCGGGGCGGTGGACTGAAGCTTTCTTT.